The following is a TCR beta chain sequence with its context. The data stem from a study of neurological immune-mediated disorders. Across the study: Multiple sclerosis patients numbering about 34 comprised approximately 30 relapsing-remitting and 3 secondary progressive patients.

V gave up 0 bases and J gave up 7 bases; unmatched junction bases: 5. The CDR3 extends over 15 amino acids. Germline assignment: CDR1 KGHSH and CDR2 LQKENI. By 5'RACE with 10-nucleotide random UMIs, the cDNA was made. TCRdb reprocessed the 5' RACE reads with MiXCR, giving one entry per CDR3 protein. The sample comprises 90,000 to 100,000 distinct CDR3 sequences, 3.5% to 4% of which are singletons, and approximately 5.9% rests with the top ten. This sequence was found in a woman younger than 30 with multiple sclerosis. This chain links TRBV18 with TRBJ1-4; 7 nucleotides align to TRBD1. What was sequenced was PBMCs. The CDR3 DNA reads as TGTGCCAGCTCACCACCGGGACAGAGGACTGAAAAACTGTTTTTT. Amino acids: CASSPPGQRTEKLFF.